These 9 T cell receptor beta chains were sequenced from one sample in a study of T cell repertoires in cytomegalovirus infection. TCRdb re-analysed the reads in MiXCR, keeping a single row per CDR3 protein. This table has around 740,000 distinct CDR3 sequences, approximately 40% appearing once. Sequencing input: PBMCs. Every receptor here comes from a human donor in good health (CMV status not recorded). Some clones in this sample may be carry-over from other donors' samples.

This clonotype was seen a handful of times. The V gene is TRBV28, the J gene TRBJ2-7; 7 positions agree with TRBD1. This CDR3 region has 14 residues. Germline V gene sequence: CDR1 MDHEN, CDR2 SYDVKM. J was trimmed by 4 bases and V by 6 bases; bases with no gene match: 9. The chain's CDR3 is CASSSRTGFYEQYF. The CDR3 nucleotides read TGTGCCAGCAGCTCCCGGACAGGATTTTACGAGCAGTACTTC. The entire variable domain, with the rest obtained from reference TRBV28 and TRBJ2-7, is as follows: DVKVTQSSRYLVKRTGEKVFLECVQDMDHENMFWYRQDPGLGLRLIYFSYDVKMKEKGDIPEGYSVSREKKERFSLILESASTNQTSMYLCASSSRTGFYEQYFGPGTRLTVT.

The genes are TRBV10-3 and TRBJ2-7; 9 bases line up with TRBD2. Germline V gene data show CDR1 as ENHRY and CDR2 as SYGVKD. J gave up 5 bases and V 8 bases, and 10 bases lay outside the gene matches. This CDR3 spans 14 amino acids. The CDR3, as DNA: TGTGCCATCCGCAGCGGGACTAGCTTCGACGAGCAGTACTTC. Its protein is CAIRSGTSFDEQYF.

This clonotype came up once. The rearrangement joins TRBV24-1 to TRBJ1-5; the match to TRBD1 covers 7 bases. CDR3 length: 16 residues. The V segment lost 3 bases and the J segment 6 bases; nucleotides outside the gene matches: 10. In germline, CDR1 is KGHDR, CDR2 SFDVKD. The CDR3 bases are TGTGCCACCAGTGATCCGGGGGACAGTCCTTTTCAGCCCCAGCATTTT. Its protein product is CATSDPGDSPFQPQHF.

A few counts support this clonotype. The rearrangement joins TRBV29-1 to TRBJ2-2; the D is unclear. The CDR3 runs 13 residues. V dropped 5 bases and J dropped 6 bases, with 13 bases sitting between them. Looked up from germline, CDR1 is SQVTM and CDR2 is ANQGSEA. CDR3 amino acids: CSVNNRYSGELFF. CDR3 DNA: TGCAGCGTTAACAATAGGTATTCCGGGGAGCTGTTTTTT.

There are many counts of this clonotype. This chain uses TRBV7-6 with TRBJ1-4, with D unresolved. The germline gives CDR1 SGHVS, CDR2 FNYEAQ. V was trimmed by 4 bases and J by 6 bases, leaving 12 bases between them. The CDR3 runs 14 residues. CDR3 region: CASSSDVYDEKLFF. The CDR3, as DNA: TGTGCCAGCAGCTCGGATGTGTACGATGAAAAACTGTTTTTT.

This clonotype was seen a handful of times. The gene calls are TRBV29-1 and TRBJ2-1; tentatively, D is TRBD2 (5 bases). V was trimmed by 1 base and J by 5 bases, leaving 15 bases between them. CDR1 SQVTM and CDR2 ANQGSEA come from the germline V gene. The CDR3 loop spans 15 amino acids. CDR3 in DNA: TGCAGCGTTGAAGTTTTAGCCTCCGGGGACAATGAGCAGTTCTTC. Translation gives CSVEVLASGDNEQFF.

The CDR3 sequence is CSARVGPTGELFF. The DNA for the CDR3 is TGCAGTGCTAGGGTAGGGCCCACCGGGGAGCTGTTTTTT. V usage is TRBV20-1 and J usage is TRBJ2-2, with unresolved D. The CDR3 contains 13 residues. The germline gives CDR1 DFQATT, CDR2 SNEGSKA (reference sequence). V was trimmed by 3 bases and J by 4 bases, leaving 9 bases between them.

This chain links TRBV7-2 with TRBJ2-7; D ambiguous. The ends were cut back, 5 bases at V and 5 bases at J, with 16 bases in the middle. This CDR3 has 14 residues. CDR1 and CDR2 from the germline V gene are SGHTA and FQGNSA. The CDR3 nucleotides read TGTGCCAGCAGCCAGACCTCTTTGGGCCACGAGCAGTACTTC. This gives the protein CASSQTSLGHEQYF. Combining the CDR3 with reference TRBV7-2 and TRBJ2-7 gives the whole variable domain GAGVSQSPSNKVTEKGKDVELRCDPISGHTALYWYRQSLGQGLEFLIYFQGNSAPDKSGLPSDRFSAERTGGSVSTLTIQRTQQEDSAVYLCASSQTSLGHEQYFGPGTRLTVT.

This clonotype was counted between two and nine times. The chain combines TRBV12-3 or TRBV12-4 with TRBJ1-1; D remains unclear. The length of the CDR3 is 15 residues. V lost 6 bases and J 0 bases, leaving 14 bases between the germline ends. Here the CDR3 reads CASRSEASLNTEAFF. The CDR3 nucleotides read TGTGCCAGCAGGTCCGAAGCTTCTCTGAACACTGAAGCTTTCTTT.